One and the same sample provided the 26 T cell receptor beta chains below, sequenced in a study of regulatory T cells in long-lasting Graves disease. Combining iRepertoire HTBI primers with Arm-PCR of CDR3 regions, the authors built TCR beta libraries. TCRdb reprocessed the multiplex PCR reads via MiXCR and lists one record per CDR3 protein. The table has some 370,000 distinct CDR3 sequences, 10% to 15% seen once. Stated time point: newly diagnosed GD, antithyroid drugs for less than 3 months. From PBMCs, RNA was extracted and then used to make the TCR library. The same data also went into a second study, on T cells in Graves' hyperthyroidism and ophthalmopathy.

This sample comprised peripheral blood mononuclear cells (PBMCs), obtained at new diagnosis, from a patient treated with antithyroid drugs. These receptors originate from a woman in her late teens or twenties with Graves disease.

Ten or more counts support this clonotype. This chain joins TRBV11-2 and TRBJ1-1; no firm D call. The CDR3 loop spans 15 amino acids. The germline gives CDR1 SGHAT, CDR2 FQNNGV. The germline V and J ends were trimmed by 2 bases and 1 base, with 11 bases remaining between them. CDR3 sequence: CASSLNSLRNTEAFF. Written as DNA, the CDR3 is TGTGCCAGCAGCTTAAATTCCCTGAGGAACACTGAAGCTTTCTTT.

This clonotype has a count of ten or more. This chain uses TRBV6-2 or TRBV6-3 with TRBJ1-1; 7 bases line up with TRBD1. CDR1 and CDR2 (germline): MNHEY, SVGEGT. The length of the CDR3 is 18 residues. The trim removed 2 bases at V and 7 bases at J, leaving 19 bases unmatched. The CDR3 loop reads CASSYPVGEPGQKGEAFF. The CDR3, as DNA: TGTGCCAGCAGTTACCCGGTAGGTGAGCCGGGACAGAAGGGTGAAGCTTTCTTT.

There are many counts of this clonotype. This chain joins TRBV7-6 and TRBJ2-1; possibly TRBD1 or TRBD2 for D (6 bases each). Per germline, CDR1 SGHVS and CDR2 FNYEAQ. There are 17 residues in the CDR3. V lost 5 bases and J lost 4, with 21 bases in between. The CDR3 sequence is CASSRGLGDIIYNEQFF. The CDR3 DNA is TGTGCCAGCAGCCGGGGGCTGGGGGATATTATATACAATGAGCAGTTCTTC.

This clonotype has a count of ten or more. The chain uses TRBV12-3 or TRBV12-4 and TRBJ2-5; TRBD1 matches 9 bases. V lost 3 bases and J lost 1; bases outside the gene matches: 12. This CDR3 is built from 18 residues. CDR3 loop: CASSFSLFGQGIQETQYF. The CDR3 region has the DNA TGTGCCAGCAGTTTTAGTCTCTTTGGACAGGGGATCCAAGAGACCCAGTACTTC.

This clonotype occurred a few times. This rearrangement joins TRBV29-1 to TRBJ2-2; the D is unclear. Looked up from germline, CDR1 is SQVTM and CDR2 is ANQGSEA. V dropped 4 bases and J dropped 2 bases, with 11 bases sitting between them. The CDR3 runs to 14 residues. DNA for the CDR3: TGCAGCGTTGTAAGGCCACCCAACACCGGGGAGCTGTTTTTT. Amino acids: CSVVRPPNTGELFF.

This clonotype was detected only a few times. The rearrangement joins TRBV28 to TRBJ2-7; D gene ambiguous. This CDR3 contains 15 residues. Trimming removed 5 bases from V and 3 bases from J, with 17 bases in between. Per germline, CDR1 MDHEN and CDR2 SYDVKM. CDR3 coding DNA: TGTGCCAGCAGTCCGTCAGGTTATAGGATCTACGAGCAGTACTTC. This codes for CASSPSGYRIYEQYF.

Only a few counts were recorded for this clonotype. This chain connects TRBV15 to TRBJ2-2; possibly TRBD1 or TRBD2 for D (6 bases each). From germline, CDR1 is LNHNV and CDR2 YYDKDF (reference sequence). This CDR3 has 16 amino acids. V shed 1 base and J shed 4 bases, with 13 bases lying between them. CDR3 loop: CATSRARGAVTGELFF. Written as DNA, the CDR3 is TGTGCCACCAGCAGAGCGAGGGGGGCGGTCACCGGGGAGCTGTTTTTT.

This clonotype was seen repeatedly, ten times or more. The rearrangement joins TRBV12-5 to TRBJ1-3; D ambiguous. Trimming pared 6 bases from V and 0 bases from J, leaving 12 bases between. Germline lookup yields CDR1 LGHNT and CDR2 FRNRAP. This CDR3 region has 15 residues. The CDR3 DNA follows: TGTGCTAGTGGGTCTCCAGGTGTCTCTGGAAACACCATATATTTT. Amino acid sequence: CASGSPGVSGNTIYF.

The rearrangement links TRBV20-1 to TRBJ2-3; D possibly matches TRBD1 or TRBD2 (5 bases each). In germline, CDR1 is DFQATT, CDR2 SNEGSKA (reference sequence). Trimming took 5 bases from V and 2 from J, leaving 14 bases between them. The CDR3 extends over 14 amino acids. The CDR3 loop reads CSAARDAFTDTQYF. CDR3 bases: TGCAGTGCTGCCCGGGACGCTTTCACAGATACGCAGTATTTT.

This chain's CDR3 is CASSSRSGTSGRKDLETQYF. The CDR3 DNA reads as TGCGCCAGCAGCTCCAGGTCCGGGACTAGCGGGAGGAAAGATCTAGAGACCCAGTACTTC. The V and J genes are TRBV5-1 and TRBJ2-5; 15 nucleotides match TRBD2. Germline loops: CDR1 SGHRS, CDR2 YFSETQ. After removal of 3 bases from V and 4 bases from J, the junction contained 16 bases not matched to a gene. The CDR3 consists of 20 residues. Combining the CDR3 with reference TRBV5-1 and TRBJ2-5 gives the whole variable domain KAGVTQTPRYLIKTRGQQVTLSCSPISGHRSVSWYQQTPGQGLQFLFEYFSETQRNKGNFPGRFSGRQFSNSRSEMNVSTLELGDSALYLCASSSRSGTSGRKDLETQYFGPGTRLLVL.

This clonotype was detected only a few times. The CDR3: CASSYLGQGPLGPQHF. DNA for the CDR3: TGTGCCAGCAGTTACTTGGGACAGGGCCCCCTCGGGCCCCAGCATTTT. The chain combines TRBV6-5 with TRBJ1-5; 9 positions match TRBD1. CDR1 and CDR2 from the germline V gene are MNHEY and SVGAGI. Trimming at V came to 1 base and at J to 9 bases, leaving 10 bases not matched to a gene. This CDR3 has 16 amino acids.

The chain joins TRBV4-3 to TRBJ2-1; D might be TRBD2 (5 bases). The CDR3 spans 13 residues. Germline V gene data show CDR1 as LGHNA and CDR2 as YSLEER. The V end lost 4 bases, the J end lost 8 bases, and 12 bases lay between the germline ends. DNA for the CDR3: TGCGCCAGCAGCCTACACCGGGATTATGAGCAGTTCTTC. Translated, it gives CASSLHRDYEQFF.

This clonotype occurred many times. The chain employs TRBV6-9 and TRBJ2-7; 11 bases align to TRBD1. There are 19 residues in the CDR3. The J segment lost 4 bases and the V segment lost 3 bases, leaving 17 bases of the junction unmatched. Germline CDR1 and CDR2: MNHGY and SVAAGI. CDR3 DNA sequence: TGTGCCAGCAGTTACCGACGCTTAGGACAGGGGGCGTTCGGGTACGAGCAGTACTTC. Translating it yields CASSYRRLGQGAFGYEQYF.

This clonotype was recorded at least ten times. This chain uses TRBV3-1 with TRBJ2-2; D possibly matches TRBD1 or TRBD2 (5 bases each). This CDR3 spans 13 amino acids. Per germline, CDR1 LGHDT and CDR2 YNNKEL (reference sequence). Trimming took 0 bases from V and 6 from J, leaving 5 bases between them. Here the CDR3 reads CASSQEGAGELFF. The CDR3 bases are TGTGCCAGCAGCCAAGAGGGGGCCGGGGAGCTGTTTTTT.

The chain recombines TRBV28 with TRBJ2-1; D is perhaps TRBD1 (5 bases). The V gene's germline CDR1 is MDHEN and CDR2 SYDVKM. This CDR3 region has 13 residues. Trimming took 6 bases from V and 5 from J, leaving 11 bases between them. The CDR3 loop is CASSLGAHNEQFF. CDR3 coding DNA: TGTGCCAGCAGCTTAGGGGCTCACAATGAGCAGTTCTTC.

This clonotype showed up many times. This chain links TRBV7-3 with TRBJ1-1; tentatively, D is TRBD1 (5 bases). Trimming removed 0 bases at V and 8 bases at J, with 13 bases between. Germline V gene lookup returns CDR1 SGHTA and CDR2 FQGTGA. This CDR3 is built from 14 residues. This CDR3 reads CASSLTEAGSEAFF. The CDR3 region has the DNA TGTGCCAGCAGCTTAACCGAGGCAGGGAGCGAAGCTTTCTTT.

This clonotype was seen at least ten times. The rearrangement links TRBV3-1 to TRBJ2-5; the D gene is possibly TRBD1 (5 bases). The CDR3 length is 12 residues. Germline CDR1 and CDR2: LGHDT and YNNKEL (reference sequence). V was pared by 3 bases and J by 4 bases, with 6 bases between. The CDR3 sequence: CASSHRGETQYF. The CDR3 DNA is TGTGCCAGCAGCCATAGGGGAGAGACCCAGTACTTC.

The rearrangement links TRBV6-5 to TRBJ2-4; tentatively, D is TRBD2 (5 bases). V lost 3 bases and J lost 6, with 9 bases in between. Germline CDR1 is MNHEY and CDR2 is SVGAGI. This CDR3 region has 13 residues. The CDR3 loop reads CASSYGGPNIQYF. The CDR3 DNA reads as TGTGCCAGCAGTTATGGAGGCCCAAACATTCAGTACTTC.

This clonotype occurred a few times. V usage is TRBV13 and J usage is TRBJ1-1, with TRBD1 matching 8 bases. The CDR3 extends over 19 amino acids. From germline, CDR1 is PRHDT and CDR2 FYEKMQ (reference sequence). J was trimmed by 9 bases and V by 5 bases; bases with no gene match: 26. The chain's CDR3 is CASSPSGQGLQGFRPKAFF. CDR3 nucleotides: TGTGCCAGCAGCCCCTCCGGACAGGGCCTCCAGGGGTTTCGACCGAAAGCTTTCTTT.

This clonotype was seen repeatedly, ten times or more. This chain connects TRBV10-3 to TRBJ2-3, with 7 bases lining up with TRBD2. V shed 3 bases, J shed 1 base, and the junction held 7 bases outside the gene matches. Germline V gives CDR1 ENHRY, CDR2 SYGVKD. The CDR3 is 16 residues long. The CDR3 nucleotides are TGTGCCATCAGTGATCCGACTAGCATTGGCACAGATACGCAGTATTTT. Amino acid sequence: CAISDPTSIGTDTQYF.

This clonotype was counted ten times or more. The CDR3 is CASSPTPLAGEESGELFF. CDR3 bases: TGTGCCAGCAGCCCTACTCCTCTAGCGGGAGAGGAGAGCGGGGAGCTGTTTTTT. The chain employs TRBV7-9 and TRBJ2-2; 10 bases are a match to TRBD2. Germline loops: CDR1 SEHNR, CDR2 FQNEAQ (reference sequence). V dropped 5 bases and J dropped 7; count of bases not matched to a gene: 16. The CDR3 has 18 amino acids.

This clonotype was detected ten times or more. This chain joins TRBV19 and TRBJ1-5; 7 positions match TRBD1. Germline V gene sequence: CDR1 LNHDA, CDR2 SQIVND (reference sequence). Trimming took 0 bases from V and 1 from J; bases not matched to a gene: 9. The CDR3 is 18 amino acids. The CDR3: CASSIDSSQGLSNQPQHF. DNA for the CDR3: TGTGCCAGTAGTATAGATTCCTCACAGGGGTTGAGCAATCAGCCCCAGCATTTT.

This clonotype has ten or more counts. The V gene is TRBV3-2, the J gene TRBJ2-5; the D call TRBD1 from the table was never checked on the DNA. TRBV3-2 is a documented pseudogene. The CDR3 covers 15 residues. The CDR3 is CASSPRTLPGETQYF. In DNA form, the CDR3 reads TGTGCCAGCAGCCCCCGGACTCTTCCTGGGGAGACCCAGTACTTC.

The table lists this clonotype with a few counts. One end of the junction varies from germline; a read error may be responsible. This chain joins TRBV4-1 and TRBJ1-2; possible D gene TRBD1, 6 bases. The germline V gene encodes CDR1 MGHRA and CDR2 YSYEKL. The CDR3 runs to 15 residues. CDR3 residues: CASSQPGQLNYGYTF. CDR3 DNA sequence: TGTGCCAGCAGCCAACCGGGACAATTGAACTATGGCTACACCTTC.

This clonotype was observed at least ten times. J is TRBJ2-1 and V is TRBV13; D gene ambiguous. The V gene's germline CDR1 is PRHDT and CDR2 FYEKMQ (reference sequence). The CDR3 totals 12 residues. V lost 0 bases, J lost 8 bases, and 5 bases lay in between. The CDR3 loop reads CASSLGGYEQFF. The CDR3 coding sequence is TGTGCCAGCAGCTTAGGGGGTTATGAGCAGTTCTTC.

This clonotype was observed many times. The J gene is TRBJ1-1, the V gene TRBV20-1; D not resolved. CDR1 and CDR2 (germline): DFQATT, SNEGSKA (reference sequence). Trimming pared 5 bases from V and 4 bases from J, leaving 8 bases between. The CDR3 length is 11 residues. CDR3 DNA sequence: TGCAGTGCTCCCTTTCGCACTGAAGCTTTCTTT. As protein: CSAPFRTEAFF.